Shown below are 23 T cell receptor beta chains from a single sample sequenced in a study of metastatic and nonmetastatic thyroid tumors. Patients underwent thyroid surgery, and none had received any treatment before it. TCRdb re-called clones via MiXCR from the PCR reads. The repertoire holds 20,000 to 25,000 clones, with about 12% as singletons. Sequencing used blood. The origin of the receptors is a male donor with papillary thyroid cancer or a benign thyroid nodule (not recorded which). Some clones in this sample may be carry-over from other donors' samples.

This clone was seen ten or more times. A read error may produce the germline difference seen at one junction end. Other DNA sequences in this specimen translate into the identical CDR3. The chain is built from TRBV28 and TRBJ1-2, with 8 bases identical to TRBD1. The germline gives CDR1 MDHEN, CDR2 SYDVKM. This CDR3 is 14 amino acids long. CDR3 coding DNA: TGTGCCAGCAGAACCGGGACAGGACTGTCTGGCTACACCTTT. It is translated as CASRTGTGLSGYTF.

The table lists this clone with many counts. A much larger clone is a single base away; this may be a read error. The genes are TRBV5-1 and TRBJ2-1; D unclear. The germline V gene encodes CDR1 SGHRS and CDR2 YFSETQ. The CDR3 is 15 amino acids. CDR3 coding DNA: TGCGCCGGCAGCTTGGAATCGTCCCACTACAATGAGCAGTTCTTC. Translation gives CAGSLESSHYNEQFF. The complete variable domain, with remaining parts taken from reference TRBV5-1 and TRBJ2-1, reads KAGVTQTPRYLIKTRGQQVTLSCSPISGHRSVSWYQQTPGQGLQFLFEYFSETQRNKGNFPGRFSGRQFSNSRSEMNVSTLELGDSALYLCAGSLESSHYNEQFFGPGTRLTVL.

The sample holds many counts of this clone. The chain is built from TRBV30 and TRBJ1-4, with 7 bases aligning to TRBD1. The junction had 9 bases not matched to a gene; V was cut back by 4 bases and J by 7 bases. The CDR3 sequence is 14 residues long. Per germline, CDR1 GTSNPN and CDR2 SVGIG (reference sequence). CDR3 DNA sequence: TGTGCCTGGACTCCTGGAGAGGGGGCTGAAAAACTGTTTTTT. It encodes CAWTPGEGAEKLFF.

The sample holds a few counts of this clone. CDR3 in DNA: TGTGCCAGCAGTTCGCCTTTTTCATCTGCTAGCGGGCCGTCCTACGAGCAGTACTTC. Translation: CASSSPFSSASGPSYEQYF. This rearrangement joins TRBV28 to TRBJ2-7, with 8 positions matching TRBD2. Per the germline V gene, CDR1 is MDHEN and CDR2 is SYDVKM. The ends lost 4 bases at V and 1 base at J; junction bases unmatched: 18. The CDR3 is 19 residues long. Together with reference TRBV28 and TRBJ2-7, the CDR3 gives the full variable domain: DVKVTQSSRYLVKRTGEKVFLECVQDMDHENMFWYRQDPGLGLRLIYFSYDVKMKEKGDIPEGYSVSREKKERFSLILESASTNQTSMYLCASSSPFSSASGPSYEQYFGPGTRLTVT.

This clone is medium-sized. V gene TRBV28 combines with J gene TRBJ2-6; 7 bases match TRBD2. Germline V CDR1 and CDR2: MDHEN, SYDVKM. The CDR3 is 15 residues long. V was clipped by 3 bases and J by 3 bases; unmatched bases: 2. CDR3 sequence reads: CASSFAGDGANVLTF. The CDR3 region has the DNA TGTGCCAGCAGTTTTGCGGGGGATGGGGCCAACGTCCTGACTTTC.

This clone qualifies as medium-sized. This chain links TRBV28 with TRBJ2-1, with 10 bases identical to TRBD2. V shed 6 bases, J shed 3 bases, and the junction held 5 bases outside the gene matches. This CDR3 spans 15 amino acids. CDR1 and CDR2 (germline): MDHEN, SYDVKM. CDR3 in DNA: TGTGCCAGCAGCTTCGGGACTAGCGTCTACAATGAGCAGTTCTTC. Amino acid sequence: CASSFGTSVYNEQFF.

This clone is medium-sized in the sample. This chain connects TRBV2 to TRBJ2-7; D tentatively reads TRBD1 or TRBD2 (5 bases each). The CDR3 extends over 12 amino acids. V lost 6 bases, J lost 5 bases, and 11 bases lay in between. The germline V gene encodes CDR1 SNHLY and CDR2 FYNNEI. The CDR3 spells CASSTEGNEQYF. The CDR3 nucleotides are TGTGCCAGCAGCACAGAGGGGAACGAGCAGTACTTC.

At least ten counts were recorded for this clone. This sequence joins TRBV20-1 and TRBJ1-4, with D maybe TRBD1 (6 bases). There are 14 residues in the CDR3. The germline V gene has CDR1 DFQATT and CDR2 SNEGSKA (reference sequence). V was pared by 1 base and J by 6 bases, with 12 bases between. The chain's CDR3 is CSARGDTLYEKLFF. The CDR3 coding sequence is TGCAGTGCTAGAGGGGACACCCTATATGAAAAACTGTTTTTT.

This clone was counted a few times. This sequence joins TRBV6-5 and TRBJ1-2; TRBD1 matches at 7 bases. The CDR3 length is 15 residues. CDR1 and CDR2 from the germline V gene are MNHEY and SVGAGI. The V gene end was trimmed by 2 bases and the J gene end by 2 bases; junction bases not matched to a gene: 5. The CDR3 reads CASSYLDRRNYGYTF. The CDR3, as DNA: TGTGCCAGCAGTTACCTGGACAGGCGGAACTATGGCTACACCTTC.

This clone was found a few times. V is TRBV2 and J is TRBJ1-1; 9 nucleotides line up with TRBD1. Germline-derived CDR1 and CDR2 are SNHLY and FYNNEI. The CDR3 is 15 residues long. V lost 6 bases and J lost 5; bases outside the gene matches: 10. CDR3 region: CASRRIRQGGTEAFF. Written as DNA, the CDR3 is TGTGCCAGCAGAAGAATACGACAGGGGGGGACTGAAGCTTTCTTT.

This clone was detected only a few times. This CDR3 reads CANIPAEGLSEQYF. The CDR3 nucleotides are TGTGCCAACATCCCCGCCGAGGGATTAAGCGAGCAGTACTTC. The chain joins TRBV2 to TRBJ2-7; D is perhaps TRBD2 (5 bases). Germline values: CDR1 SNHLY, CDR2 FYNNEI. With 10 bases removed from V and 6 bases from J, the gap between germline ends came to 22 bases. The CDR3 runs 14 residues. Full variable domain (rest looked up from reference TRBV2 and TRBJ2-7): EPEVTQTPSHQVTQMGQEVILRCVPISNHLYFYWYRQILGQKVEFLVSFYNNEISEKSEIFDDQFSVERPDGSNFTLKIRSTKLEDSAMYFCANIPAEGLSEQYFGPGTRLTVT.

This clone was seen a handful of times. V is TRBV6-1 and J is TRBJ2-7, with D perhaps matching TRBD2 (5 bases). CDR3 size: 12 residues. From germline, CDR1 is MNHNS and CDR2 SASEGT. Trimming took off 9 bases at V and 4 bases at J, with 13 bases between the two ends. This chain's CDR3 is CARRPRTYEQYF. The CDR3 nucleotides read TGTGCCAGAAGGCCAAGGACTTACGAGCAGTACTTC.

This clone was counted ten times or more. The CDR3, as DNA: TGTGCCAGCTCACAAGACAGGGGCGGTCGAGGAGGCTACACCTTC. Encoded protein: CASSQDRGGRGGYTF. The V and J genes are TRBV18 and TRBJ1-2; 8 bases agree with TRBD1. CDR3 size: 15 residues. Looked up from germline, CDR1 is KGHSH and CDR2 is LQKENI. The V gene end was trimmed by 4 bases and the J gene end by 8 bases; junction bases not matched to a gene: 12.

In this sample, this clone turned up a few times. The chain employs TRBV12-3 or TRBV12-4 and TRBJ1-1; the D gene is possibly TRBD1 (6 bases). CDR3 length: 13 amino acids. The V end lost 5 bases, the J end lost 4 bases, and 11 bases lay between the germline ends. The chain's CDR3 is CASSRQQGTEAFF. DNA of the CDR3: TGTGCCAGCAGTCGACAACAGGGCACTGAAGCTTTCTTT.

This clone appeared a few times. J is TRBJ2-5 and V is TRBV6-2 or TRBV6-3, with 11 bases aligning to TRBD1. V lost 1 base, J lost 2 bases, and 3 bases stayed unmatched. CDR1 is MNHEY and CDR2 is SVGEGT in the germline V gene. This CDR3 spans 16 amino acids. The CDR3 DNA reads as TGTGCCAGCAGTTACTGGGGACAGGGGGGTCAAGAGACCCAGTACTTC. It specifies CASSYWGQGGQETQYF.

This clone was detected many times. The chain recombines TRBV18 with TRBJ1-4; perhaps TRBD1 as D (5 bases). Deletions cut 2 bases from V and 7 bases from J, with 8 bases between. The CDR3 spans 13 residues. Germline values: CDR1 KGHSH, CDR2 LQKENI. CDR3 sequence: CASSPGTVEKLFF. The CDR3 nucleotides are TGTGCCAGCTCACCAGGGACGGTTGAAAAACTGTTTTTT.

This clone was detected only a few times. The chain links TRBV28 to TRBJ1-2, with a tentative D call TRBD1 (5 bases). Trimming shortened V by 3 bases and J by 0 bases, and 17 bases separated the two germline ends. The CDR3 loop spans 17 amino acids. Germline lookup yields CDR1 MDHEN and CDR2 SYDVKM. The CDR3 DNA reads as TGTGCCAGCAGTTTCCCCCCCGGGGCCTCAGCTAACTATGGCTACACCTTC. It encodes CASSFPPGASANYGYTF.

This clone is judged medium-sized (0.01 to 0.1%). V gene TRBV28 combines with J gene TRBJ2-7; 12 positions agree with TRBD1. With 5 bases clipped from V and 4 bases from J, the junction kept 9 bases outside the gene matches. The germline gives CDR1 MDHEN, CDR2 SYDVKM. The CDR3 covers 16 residues. The CDR3, as DNA: TGTGCCAGCAGTGCCCCGGGGACAGGGGGCAAATACGAGCAGTACTTC. This codes for CASSAPGTGGKYEQYF.

This clone has only a few counts. A junction end diverges from the germline sequence, so it may reflect a read error. V and J are TRBV2 and TRBJ1-1; the match to TRBD1 covers 9 bases. Per the germline V gene, CDR1 is SNHLY and CDR2 is FYNNEI. CDR3 length: 14 residues. In DNA, the CDR3 is TGTGCCAGCAGTGGTAACAGGGGGCCCACTGAAGCCTTCTTT. Its protein is CASSGNRGPTEAFF.

This clone was counted a few times. The chain has TRBV12-3 or TRBV12-4 and TRBJ2-1, with TRBD2 matching 7 bases. Trimming removed 6 bases from V and 8 bases from J; junction bases left unmatched: 10. The CDR3 has 14 amino acids. CDR3 bases: TGTGCCAGCAGCCGCGGGAGTCCCAGGGATGAGCAGTTCTTC. This translates into CASSRGSPRDEQFF.

This clone is judged medium-sized. CDR3 in amino acids: CASSYQGSSLAFF. The CDR3 DNA follows: TGTGCCAGCAGTTACCAGGGGAGCAGCCTAGCTTTCTTT. The chain links TRBV6-5 to TRBJ1-1; a weak D match, TRBD1 (6 bases). Germline values: CDR1 MNHEY, CDR2 SVGAGI. Trimming shortened V by 2 bases and J by 10 bases, and 14 bases separated the two germline ends. The CDR3 loop spans 13 amino acids.

This clone showed up just a few times. Germline and junction disagree at one end, which may indicate a read error. This chain links TRBV5-5 with TRBJ2-2; the match to TRBD1 covers 7 bases. Germline CDR1 and CDR2: SGHKS and YYEKEE (reference sequence). The CDR3 is 16 amino acids. CDR3 nucleotides: TGTGCCAGCAGCTCTAACGGACAGGTCTCCACCGGGGAGCCGTTTTTT. Translation: CASSSNGQVSTGEPFF.

This clone was observed many times. The chain couples TRBV27 to TRBJ1-5, with 7 nucleotides matching TRBD1. The CDR3 has 14 residues. V shed 2 bases, J shed 7 bases, and the junction held 5 bases outside the gene matches. The germline CDR1 and CDR2 sequences are MNHEY and SMNVEV (reference sequence). CDR3 DNA: TGTGCCAGCAGTTTAAGCAGGGGGAAGCAGCCCCAGCATTTT. Translation: CASSLSRGKQPQHF.